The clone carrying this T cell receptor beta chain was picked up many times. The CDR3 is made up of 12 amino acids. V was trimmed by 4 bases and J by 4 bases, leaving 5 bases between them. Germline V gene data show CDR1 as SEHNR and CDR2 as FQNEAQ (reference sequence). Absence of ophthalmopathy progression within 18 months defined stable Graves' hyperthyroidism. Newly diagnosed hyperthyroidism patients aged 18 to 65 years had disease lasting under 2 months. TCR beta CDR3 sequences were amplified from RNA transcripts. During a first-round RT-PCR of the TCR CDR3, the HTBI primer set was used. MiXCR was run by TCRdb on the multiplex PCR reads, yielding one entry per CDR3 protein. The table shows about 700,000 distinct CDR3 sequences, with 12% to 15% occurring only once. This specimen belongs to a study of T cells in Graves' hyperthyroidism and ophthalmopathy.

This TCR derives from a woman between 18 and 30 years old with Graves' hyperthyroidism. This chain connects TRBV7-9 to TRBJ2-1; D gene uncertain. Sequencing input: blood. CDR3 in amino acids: CASSYGYNEQFF. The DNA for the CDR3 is TGTGCCAGCAGCTATGGGTACAATGAGCAGTTCTTC.